This T cell receptor (beta chain) was retrieved from a study of cytomegalovirus exposure and HLA in healthy donors. General observations from the study: A list of more than 150 TCR beta chains associated with cytomegalovirus was given.

A remark on this clone: The antigen remains undetermined.

PCR amplification relied on 60 Vbeta primers (plus 13 Jbeta primers). This table comes from immunoSEQ multiplex PCR, and its TCRdb copy is limited to in-frame clones, with some not included. This sample has roughly 140,000 clones, with around 82% found just once. Germline CDR1 SGHDT, CDR2 YYEEEE. The CDR3 runs to 16 residues. J was trimmed by 0 bases and V by 4 bases; bases with no gene match: 7. V usage is TRBV5-6 and J usage is TRBJ2-4; 7 positions agree with TRBD1. This sequence was found in a man aged 35-49 years in good health and CMV-seropositive. Sequencing used PBMCs. The DNA for the CDR3 is TGTGCCAGCAGCCTGGGACAGCCGCTAGCCAAAAACATTCAGTACTTC. It is translated as CASSLGQPLAKNIQYF.